The 20 T cell receptor beta chains presented below share a single source sample, sequenced in a study of cytomegalovirus exposure and HLA in healthy donors. With 60 Vbeta and 13 Jbeta primers, the PCR was carried out. Produced via immunoSEQ multiplex PCR; TCRdb's table is partial and in-frame only. In all, the sample yields 100,000 to 150,000 clones. Sequenced input: PBMCs. The receptors were sampled from a man aged 40-55 years in good health and CMV-seronegative.

This sequence joins TRBV25-1 and TRBJ2-7; 7 nucleotides match TRBD1. There are 14 residues in the CDR3. Germline CDR1 is MGHDK and CDR2 is SYGVNS. Trimming at V came to 6 bases and at J to 2 bases, leaving 7 bases not matched to a gene. This CDR3 reads CASRQTGNPYEQYF. CDR3 DNA sequence: TGTGCCAGCAGACAGACAGGGAATCCCTACGAGCAGTACTTC.

The chain joins TRBV11-2 to TRBJ2-7; unclear D gene. Germline assignment: CDR1 SGHAT and CDR2 FQNNGV. V was clipped by 0 bases and J by 6 bases, with 6 bases between them. The CDR3 has 12 amino acids. The CDR3 sequence: CASSLDYSEQYF. The CDR3 coding sequence is TGTGCCAGCAGCTTAGATTATTCCGAGCAGTACTTC.

The chain combines TRBV6-6 with TRBJ2-2; D may be TRBD1 (5 bases). The V and J ends lost 2 bases and 4 bases respectively, with 14 bases between them. In germline, CDR1 is MNHNY, CDR2 SVGAGI (reference sequence). This CDR3 region has 16 residues. The CDR3 loop reads CASSYPGRGITGELFF. The DNA of the CDR3 is TGTGCCAGCAGTTACCCCGGTAGGGGAATCACCGGGGAGCTGTTTTTT.

The chain links TRBV6-1 to TRBJ2-5; a possible D gene is TRBD2 (7 bases). The CDR3 extends over 15 amino acids. Trimming stripped 4 bases from V and 1 base from J, with 13 bases between. The germline V gene encodes CDR1 MNHNS and CDR2 SASEGT. The CDR3 nucleotides are TGTGCCAGCAGTGCCCCGGGGGGCACCCAAGAGACCCAGTACTTC. Amino acid sequence: CASSAPGGTQETQYF.

The V call is TRBV30, the J call TRBJ2-5, with 10 nucleotides matching TRBD2. The CDR3 runs 16 residues. Germline CDR1 and CDR2: GTSNPN and SVGIG (reference sequence). Trimming took 0 bases from V and 6 from J; bases not matched to a gene: 10. DNA for the CDR3: TGTGCCTGGAGTGTACTTTCTAGCGGGAGAACGAAGACCCAGTACTTC. This translates into CAWSVLSSGRTKTQYF. Based on the CDR3 plus reference TRBV30 and TRBJ2-5, the full variable domain is SQTIHQWPATLVQPVGSPLSLECTVEGTSNPNLYWYRQAAGRGLQLLFYSVGIGQISSEVPQNLSASRPQDRQFILSSKKLLLSDSGFYLCAWSVLSSGRTKTQYFGPGTRLLVL.

The chain is built from TRBV5-1 and TRBJ1-5; possible D gene TRBD1, 5 bases. CDR3 length equals 15 residues. Germline CDR1 is SGHRS and CDR2 is YFSETQ. V was cut by 0 bases and J by 7 bases, with 14 bases left in between. The CDR3 protein is CASSLEGLKGQPQHF. Written as DNA, the CDR3 is TGCGCCAGCAGCTTGGAGGGGTTAAAAGGCCAGCCCCAGCATTTT.

This CDR3 reads CASSIRWNEQFF. For the CDR3, the DNA is TGTGCCAGCAGCATCCGGTGGAATGAGCAGTTCTTC. V is TRBV9 and J is TRBJ2-1; D is ambiguous. CDR1 and CDR2 (germline): SGDLS, YYNGEE. This CDR3 spans 12 amino acids. Trimming left V 4 bases short and J 7 bases short, with 9 bases between. The variable domain in full, with the rest retrieved from reference TRBV9 and TRBJ2-1, is DSGVTQTPKHLITATGQRVTLRCSPRSGDLSVYWYQQSLDQGLQFLIQYYNGEERAKGNILERFSAQQFPDLHSELNLSSLELGDSALYFCASSIRWNEQFFGPGTRLTVL.

This chain joins TRBV7-8 and TRBJ2-1; no clear D. The CDR3 extends over 12 amino acids. V shed 0 bases and J shed 7 bases, with 4 bases lying between them. Germline lookup yields CDR1 SGHVS and CDR2 FQNEAQ. CDR3 protein: CASSLAENEQFF. The CDR3, as DNA: TGTGCCAGCAGCTTAGCCGAGAATGAGCAGTTCTTC.

This sequence joins TRBV4-2 and TRBJ2-2, with D uncertain. V lost 0 bases to trimming and J lost 1 base, with 15 bases between them. CDR1 LGHNA and CDR2 YNFKEQ come from the germline V gene. The CDR3 has 18 residues. The CDR3 DNA reads as TGTGCCAGCAGCCAAGATCCTTTCGGAGAGGTGAACACCGGGGAGCTGTTTTTT. This codes for CASSQDPFGEVNTGELFF.

The V and J genes are TRBV6-5 and TRBJ2-3; 7 nucleotides match TRBD2. The J segment lost 5 bases and the V segment lost 4 bases, leaving 3 bases of the junction unmatched. Germline assignment: CDR1 MNHEY and CDR2 SVGAGI. The CDR3 totals 13 residues. In DNA form, the CDR3 reads TGTGCCAGCAGTTCCCGCGGGGGAGATACGCAGTATTTT. It yields the protein CASSSRGGDTQYF.

The chain is built from TRBV10-3 and TRBJ2-7; 7 nucleotides match TRBD2. Per germline, CDR1 ENHRY and CDR2 SYGVKD. This CDR3 is 16 amino acids long. V trimming: 0 bases; J trimming: 3 bases; junction bases outside the gene matches: 8. Here the CDR3 reads CAISESPSGGDYEQYF. The CDR3 bases are TGTGCCATCAGTGAGTCGCCTAGCGGAGGCGACTACGAGCAGTACTTC.

The V call is TRBV29-1, the J call TRBJ2-3; 7 bases map to TRBD2. The CDR3 is 15 residues long. Losses at the gene ends were 2 bases for V and 3 bases for J; bases not matched to a gene: 8. In germline, CDR1 is SQVTM, CDR2 ANQGSEA. The CDR3 sequence is CSVESRGSRTDTQYF. As DNA, the CDR3 is TGCAGCGTTGAATCCCGCGGGAGTAGGACAGATACGCAGTATTTT.

This sequence joins TRBV30 and TRBJ2-7; 8 bases map to TRBD1. The V and J ends lost 4 bases and 1 base, in that order; junction bases with no gene match: 15. The germline V gene has CDR1 GTSNPN and CDR2 SVGIG (reference sequence). The CDR3 is made up of 17 amino acids. Here the CDR3 reads CAWNRAGGIGRSYEQYF. As DNA, the CDR3 is TGTGCCTGGAATAGGGCAGGGGGCATCGGTCGGTCCTACGAGCAGTACTTC.

The chain uses TRBV7-9 and TRBJ2-3; D gene unclear. V lost 5 bases and J 0 bases, leaving 12 bases between the germline ends. The CDR3 loop spans 15 amino acids. Germline CDR1 and CDR2: SEHNR and FQNEAQ (reference sequence). CDR3 DNA: TGTGCCAGCAGCCCCCGGGTCTCTAGCACAGATACGCAGTATTTT. Translating it yields CASSPRVSSTDTQYF.

As concerns this clone: This sample includes further DNA sequences coding for the same CDR3. The chain links TRBV9 to TRBJ2-7, with 9 bases identical to TRBD1. The CDR3 runs to 15 residues. The V gene end was trimmed by 2 bases and the J gene end by 4 bases; junction bases not matched to a gene: 7. CDR1 SGDLS and CDR2 YYNGEE come from the germline V gene. The CDR3 sequence is CASSVTGQGGYEQYF. As DNA, the CDR3 is TGTGCCAGCAGCGTTACGGGACAGGGTGGGTACGAGCAGTACTTC.

The rearrangement uses TRBV5-4 and TRBJ2-3; 9 bases are shared with TRBD2. The V gene's germline CDR1 is SGHNT and CDR2 YYREEE (reference sequence). The CDR3 has 16 residues. Germline trimming cut 0 bases from V and 6 bases from J; bases unmatched to any gene: 8. CDR3 loop: CASSLVSSGTRDTQYF. CDR3 in DNA: TGTGCCAGCAGCTTGGTGTCTAGCGGGACTCGGGATACGCAGTATTTT.

This rearrangement joins TRBV28 to TRBJ2-7; D is unresolved. Trimming shortened V by 7 bases and J by 2 bases, and 18 bases separated the two germline ends. CDR1 and CDR2 from the germline V gene are MDHEN and SYDVKM. This CDR3 has 15 amino acids. CDR3 coding DNA: TGTGCCAGCAACAGTTACGCCGCCGGTACCTACGAGCAGTACTTC. It yields the protein CASNSYAAGTYEQYF. Combining the CDR3 with reference TRBV28 and TRBJ2-7 gives the whole variable domain DVKVTQSSRYLVKRTGEKVFLECVQDMDHENMFWYRQDPGLGLRLIYFSYDVKMKEKGDIPEGYSVSREKKERFSLILESASTNQTSMYLCASNSYAAGTYEQYFGPGTRLTVT.

The J gene is TRBJ1-2, the V gene TRBV5-1, with D possibly TRBD1 on 5 matching bases. Germline assignment: CDR1 SGHRS and CDR2 YFSETQ. Trimming took off 0 bases at V and 5 bases at J, with 8 bases between the two ends. This CDR3 contains 13 residues. The CDR3 sequence is CASSLDRRYGYTF. The CDR3 DNA sequence: TGCGCCAGCAGCTTGGACAGGCGATATGGCTACACCTTC.

The V and J genes are TRBV6-5 and TRBJ2-7; TRBD2 matches at 7 bases. Per germline, CDR1 MNHEY and CDR2 SVGAGI. Germline trimming cut 5 bases from V and 4 bases from J; bases unmatched to any gene: 11. This CDR3 has 15 amino acids. In DNA form, the CDR3 reads TGTGCCAGCAGTCGCAGGACTAGGATTAGTTACGAGCAGTACTTC. Protein sequence: CASSRRTRISYEQYF.

The J gene is TRBJ2-2, the V gene TRBV11-3, with 9 positions matching TRBD1. CDR3 length equals 15 residues. V shed 5 bases and J 5 bases; nucleotides not matched to a gene: 6. CDR1 is SGHNT, CDR2 YENEEA, per germline. CDR3 bases: TGTGCCAGCAGCCCCGGACAGGGGCGAACCGGGGAGCTGTTTTTT. The encoded protein is CASSPGQGRTGELFF.